The sequence of this T cell receptor beta chain was determined in a study of blood T cell repertoires in COVID-19. Study details: Acute and convalescent COVID-19 specimens originated in the United States, Italy and Spain. Nucleic acid was either cDNA or gDNA, and it came from T cells, B-cell-depleted T cells, or PBMCs.

This clone was counted once. Original handling: Counts of nucleated cells, estimated from reference gene primer amplification, were obtained. The assay was immunoSEQ multiplex PCR, and TCRdb's table has in-frame clones only and misses some. That table is the source of V, J and clone size, and D and trimming were worked out from the DNA. The table includes more than 15,000 clones, 82% detected once. The sample consisted of peripheral blood. The clonotype was recovered from a man aged 80 or over with active COVID-19.

The CDR3, as DNA: TGTGCCAGCCAAAAAGGGGCAGGGGGCTCCTACGAGCAGTACTTC. Amino acids: CASQKGAGGSYEQYF. The chain employs TRBV21-1 and TRBJ2-7; the listed D gene, TRBD1, was not tested against the DNA. TRBV21-1 is noted as a pseudogene. This CDR3 has 15 residues.